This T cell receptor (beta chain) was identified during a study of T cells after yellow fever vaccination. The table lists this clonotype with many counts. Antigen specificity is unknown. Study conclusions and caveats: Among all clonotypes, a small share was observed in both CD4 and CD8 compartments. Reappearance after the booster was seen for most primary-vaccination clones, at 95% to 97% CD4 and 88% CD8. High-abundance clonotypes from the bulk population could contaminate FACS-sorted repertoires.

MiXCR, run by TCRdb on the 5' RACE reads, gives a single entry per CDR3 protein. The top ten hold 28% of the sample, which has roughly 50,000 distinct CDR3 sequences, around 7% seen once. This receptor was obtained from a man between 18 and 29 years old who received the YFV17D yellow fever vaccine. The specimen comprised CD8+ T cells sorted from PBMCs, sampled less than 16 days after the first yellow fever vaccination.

CDR3 DNA sequence: TGCGCCAGCAGCCCCCGACAGGGATACGAGCAGTACTTC. It specifies CASSPRQGYEQYF. This chain joins TRBV5-1 and TRBJ2-7, with 7 bases matching TRBD1. This CDR3 contains 13 residues. The V and J ends lost 4 bases and 4 bases, in that order; junction bases with no gene match: 5. The germline CDR1 and CDR2 sequences are SGHRS and YFSETQ.